This TCR beta chain was sequenced for a study of cytomegalovirus exposure and HLA in healthy donors. Findings of the study overall: CMV serostatus alone was available as immune exposure information.

PCR was performed using 60 Vbeta and 13 Jbeta primers. Clones were read by immunoSEQ multiplex PCR, and TCRdb kept only the in-frame ones, dropping some. The profile shows 150,000 to 200,000 clones, about 80% of them singletons. The CDR3 runs to 14 residues. Regarding this clone: What it binds is unknown.

This receptor was obtained from a woman aged 35 to 49 in good health and CMV-seronegative. J is TRBJ2-4 and V is TRBV21-1; the table's D call, TRBD1, was not checked against the DNA. TRBV21-1 is tagged as a pseudogene. Sequenced material: PBMCs. The CDR3 here is CASSPRQGKNIQYF. The CDR3 nucleotides read TGTGCCAGCAGCCCCCGACAGGGGAAAAACATTCAGTACTTC.